The rows below give T cell receptor beta chains drawn from one sample of a study of graft-versus-host responses after intestinal transplantation. Sequenced by immunoSEQ multiplex PCR; TCRdb stores in-frame clones only, minus some. The table includes tens of thousands of clones, 90% to 95% detected once. The sample here was PBMCs, taken 16 days after intestinal transplant. The source is a human patient who received an intestinal transplant, so some T cells may come from the graft donor. Both conserved end residues are part of each CDR3. Each record gives: clone size, V gene, D gene, J gene, CDR3 protein, CDR3 DNA. The D gene is left open where the match is weak. The size of a clone is reported for some rows only, either as once, few or many, or as a class for expanded clones.

clone size: NA
V gene: TRBV7-3
D gene: TRBD2
J gene: TRBJ2-1
CDR3 protein: CASSSAGGPSTNEQFF
CDR3 DNA: TGTGCCAGCAGCTCCGCGGGAGGGCCCTCTACAAATGAGCAGTTCTTC

clone size: NA
V gene: TRBV11-2
D gene: TRBD2
J gene: TRBJ2-1
CDR3 protein: CASSLLAGLSNNEQFF
CDR3 DNA: TGTGCCAGCAGCTTACTAGCGGGACTCAGTAACAATGAGCAGTTCTTC

clone size: NA
V gene: TRBV19
D gene: NA
J gene: TRBJ2-2
CDR3 protein: CASSIYGSGTGELFF
CDR3 DNA: TGTGCCAGTAGTATATATGGGTCCGGCACCGGGGAGCTGTTTTTT

clone size: NA
V gene: TRBV7-9
D gene: TRBD2
J gene: TRBJ2-1
CDR3 protein: CASSLPRTSGSHNEQFF
CDR3 DNA: TGTGCCAGCAGCTTACCACGGACTAGCGGGAGCCACAATGAGCAGTTCTTC

clone size: few
V gene: TRBV29-1
D gene: NA
J gene: TRBJ1-1
CDR3 protein: CSVDRDTEAFF
CDR3 DNA: TGCAGCGTTGACAGAGACACTGAAGCTTTCTTT

clone size: NA
V gene: TRBV7-9
D gene: NA
J gene: TRBJ1-4
CDR3 protein: CASSKGGSNEKLFF
CDR3 DNA: TGTGCCAGCAGCAAAGGGGGGTCTAATGAAAAACTGTTTTTT

clone size: NA
V gene: TRBV5-6
D gene: NA
J gene: TRBJ2-4
CDR3 protein: CASILLLGGSLAKNIQYF
CDR3 DNA: TGTGCCAGCATCCTCCTTTTAGGCGGTTCCCTAGCCAAAAACATTCAGTACTTC

clone size: once
V gene: TRBV11-3
D gene: NA
J gene: TRBJ2-5
CDR3 protein: CASSHRQDPEETQYF
CDR3 DNA: TGTGCCAGCAGCCATAGACAGGATCCCGAAGAGACCCAGTACTTC

clone size: NA
V gene: TRBV7-2
D gene: NA
J gene: TRBJ2-1
CDR3 protein: CASSLGVGTQSSEFF
CDR3 DNA: TGTGCCAGCAGCTTAGGCGTAGGGACACAGAGTTCAGAGTTCTTC

clone size: once
V gene: TRBV6-5
D gene: NA
J gene: TRBJ2-7
CDR3 protein: CASSSRGGTSYEQYF
CDR3 DNA: TGTGCCAGCAGTTCCAGGGGAGGTACTTCCTACGAGCAGTACTTC

clone size: once
V gene: TRBV7-6
D gene: TRBD2
J gene: TRBJ2-1
CDR3 protein: CASRPLAGGFYNEQFF
CDR3 DNA: TGTGCCAGCAGGCCGCTAGCGGGAGGGTTCTACAATGAGCAGTTCTTC

clone size: NA
V gene: TRBV28
D gene: NA
J gene: TRBJ2-3
CDR3 protein: CASGLPLSTQYF
CDR3 DNA: TGTGCCAGCGGCCTCCCCCTTTCTACGCAGTATTTT

clone size: once
V gene: TRBV30
D gene: NA
J gene: TRBJ2-7
CDR3 protein: CAWSVTPGNEQYF
CDR3 DNA: TGTGCCTGGAGTGTAACCCCGGGGAATGAGCAGTACTTC

clone size: NA
V gene: TRBV6-5
D gene: TRBD1
J gene: TRBJ1-4
CDR3 protein: CASSYGRGQEKLFF
CDR3 DNA: TGTGCCAGCAGTTACGGAAGGGGGCAAGAAAAACTGTTTTTT

clone size: NA
V gene: TRBV6-5
D gene: TRBD1
J gene: TRBJ1-2
CDR3 protein: CASSQQGKYGYTF
CDR3 DNA: TGTGCCAGCAGTCAACAGGGGAAGTATGGCTACACCTTC

clone size: NA
V gene: TRBV19
D gene: NA
J gene: TRBJ2-1
CDR3 protein: CASGEGQSWTYNEQFF
CDR3 DNA: TGTGCCAGTGGAGAAGGACAGTCCTGGACCTACAATGAGCAGTTCTTC

clone size: NA
V gene: TRBV11-2
D gene: NA
J gene: TRBJ2-7
CDR3 protein: CASSLVAGMSGRRHYEQYF
CDR3 DNA: TGTGCCAGCAGCTTAGTTGCAGGGATGAGCGGGCGACGCCACTACGAGCAGTACTTC

clone size: NA
V gene: TRBV5-1
D gene: NA
J gene: TRBJ2-7
CDR3 protein: CASSYLPQDVPYEQYF
CDR3 DNA: TGCGCCAGCAGCTATCTTCCCCAGGACGTTCCCTACGAGCAGTACTTC

clone size: NA
V gene: TRBV27
D gene: NA
J gene: TRBJ1-1
CDR3 protein: CASSLLGVSTVNTEAFF
CDR3 DNA: TGTGCCAGCAGTTTATTGGGAGTGTCTACGGTGAACACTGAAGCTTTCTTT

clone size: NA
V gene: TRBV9
D gene: TRBD2
J gene: TRBJ2-7
CDR3 protein: CASSVAGTSGDEQYF
CDR3 DNA: TGTGCCAGCAGCGTGGCCGGGACTAGCGGGGACGAGCAGTACTTC

clone size: NA
V gene: TRBV5-1
D gene: NA
J gene: TRBJ1-3
CDR3 protein: CASSLQGSSGNTIYF
CDR3 DNA: TGCGCCAGCAGTCTTCAGGGGAGCTCTGGAAACACCATATATTTT

clone size: NA
V gene: TRBV27
D gene: NA
J gene: TRBJ1-2
CDR3 protein: CASSNTGNYGYTF
CDR3 DNA: TGTGCCAGCAGTAATACAGGGAACTATGGCTACACCTTC

clone size: NA
V gene: TRBV19
D gene: TRBD1
J gene: TRBJ2-7
CDR3 protein: CASEGAAYEQYF
CDR3 DNA: TGTGCCAGCGAGGGGGCGGCCTACGAGCAGTACTTC

clone size: NA
V gene: TRBV9
D gene: TRBD2
J gene: TRBJ2-7
CDR3 protein: CASSPSGTTYEQYF
CDR3 DNA: TGTGCCAGCAGCCCTAGCGGGACCACCTACGAGCAGTACTTC

clone size: NA
V gene: TRBV28
D gene: NA
J gene: TRBJ2-7
CDR3 protein: CASTPPGLYEQYF
CDR3 DNA: TGTGCCAGCACCCCCCCGGGCCTCTACGAGCAGTACTTC

clone size: NA
V gene: TRBV2
D gene: NA
J gene: TRBJ1-1
CDR3 protein: CASSGGQVMNTEAFF
CDR3 DNA: TGTGCCAGCAGTGGTGGTCAGGTGATGAACACTGAAGCTTTCTTT

clone size: NA
V gene: TRBV4-1
D gene: NA
J gene: TRBJ2-7
CDR3 protein: CASSQGKGTYEQYF
CDR3 DNA: TGCGCCAGCAGCCAAGGCAAGGGAACCTACGAGCAGTACTTC

clone size: NA
V gene: TRBV19
D gene: TRBD2
J gene: TRBJ2-1
CDR3 protein: CASSERDSEGDGQFF
CDR3 DNA: TGTGCCAGTAGTGAGCGGGACTCGGAAGGCGATGGGCAGTTCTTC

clone size: NA
V gene: TRBV7-9
D gene: TRBD1
J gene: TRBJ1-5
CDR3 protein: CASSFSDRGQPQHF
CDR3 DNA: TGTGCCAGCAGCTTTTCGGACAGGGGCCAGCCCCAGCATTTT

clone size: few
V gene: TRBV7-9
D gene: NA
J gene: TRBJ1-6
CDR3 protein: CASSFSGPNSPLHF
CDR3 DNA: TGTGCCAGCAGCTTCTCGGGTCCTAATTCACCCCTCCACTTT

clone size: NA
V gene: TRBV11-2
D gene: TRBD2
J gene: TRBJ2-1
CDR3 protein: CASSLGAGESEQFF
CDR3 DNA: TGTGCCAGCAGCTTAGGGGCGGGAGAGAGCGAGCAGTTCTTC

clone size: NA
V gene: TRBV27
D gene: NA
J gene: TRBJ1-3
CDR3 protein: CASSFTGDGNTIYF
CDR3 DNA: TGTGCCAGCAGTTTCACGGGGGATGGAAACACCATATATTTT

clone size: NA
V gene: TRBV7-2
D gene: TRBD2
J gene: TRBJ2-7
CDR3 protein: CASSLGSLAGGIYEQYF
CDR3 DNA: TGTGCCAGCAGCTTAGGGTCTCTAGCGGGAGGGATCTACGAGCAGTACTTC

clone size: NA
V gene: TRBV28
D gene: NA
J gene: TRBJ2-1
CDR3 protein: CASSSLVGGGNEQFF
CDR3 DNA: TGTGCCAGCAGTTCGCTGGTAGGGGGTGGCAATGAGCAGTTCTTC

clone size: once
V gene: TRBV27
D gene: TRBD1
J gene: TRBJ2-7
CDR3 protein: CASRSGGVFDEQYF
CDR3 DNA: TGTGCCAGCAGATCAGGGGGCGTCTTCGACGAGCAGTACTTC

clone size: NA
V gene: TRBV10-3
D gene: TRBD1
J gene: TRBJ2-2
CDR3 protein: CAIRNRDRESENTGELFF
CDR3 DNA: TGTGCCATCAGGAACCGGGACAGGGAAAGCGAGAACACCGGGGAGCTGTTTTTT

clone size: NA
V gene: TRBV5-1
D gene: NA
J gene: TRBJ2-1
CDR3 protein: CASSLAKVTHNEQFF
CDR3 DNA: TGCGCCAGCAGCTTGGCAAAGGTTACTCACAATGAGCAGTTCTTC

clone size: NA
V gene: TRBV28
D gene: TRBD2
J gene: TRBJ2-1
CDR3 protein: CASSFGPSGRNEQFF
CDR3 DNA: TGTGCCAGCAGTTTTGGTCCTAGCGGGAGAAATGAGCAGTTCTTC

clone size: NA
V gene: TRBV9
D gene: TRBD1
J gene: TRBJ1-2
CDR3 protein: CASSVEDRGHYGYTF
CDR3 DNA: TGTGCCAGCAGCGTAGAGGACAGGGGGCACTATGGCTACACCTTC

clone size: NA
V gene: TRBV6-8
D gene: TRBD2
J gene: TRBJ2-1
CDR3 protein: CASRGTRTYNEQFF
CDR3 DNA: TGTGCCAGCAGAGGGACTAGAACCTACAATGAGCAGTTCTTC

clone size: NA
V gene: TRBV28
D gene: NA
J gene: TRBJ2-1
CDR3 protein: CASSIMRGDNEQFF
CDR3 DNA: TGTGCCAGCAGCATTATGCGGGGTGACAATGAGCAGTTCTTC

clone size: NA
V gene: TRBV9
D gene: TRBD2
J gene: TRBJ2-2
CDR3 protein: CASSVEGSGRASLVTGELFF
CDR3 DNA: TGTGCCAGCAGCGTAGAAGGTAGCGGGAGGGCCTCGTTAGTCACCGGGGAGCTGTTTTTT

clone size: NA
V gene: TRBV28
D gene: NA
J gene: TRBJ1-3
CDR3 protein: CASSFQTGNTIYF
CDR3 DNA: TGTGCCAGCAGTTTTCAGACTGGAAACACCATATATTTT

clone size: NA
V gene: TRBV7-9
D gene: NA
J gene: TRBJ1-2
CDR3 protein: CASSGGGIYGYTF
CDR3 DNA: TGTGCCAGCAGCGGGGGCGGGATCTATGGCTACACCTTC

clone size: NA
V gene: TRBV5-4
D gene: NA
J gene: TRBJ2-1
CDR3 protein: CASSKEWGSAYNEQFF
CDR3 DNA: TGTGCCAGCAGCAAAGAATGGGGGAGCGCCTACAATGAGCAGTTCTTC

clone size: NA
V gene: TRBV13
D gene: TRBD1
J gene: TRBJ1-2
CDR3 protein: CASSLDRPGQGYGYTF
CDR3 DNA: TGTGCCAGCAGCTTAGACCGCCCGGGACAGGGCTATGGCTACACCTTC

clone size: NA
V gene: TRBV9
D gene: NA
J gene: TRBJ2-7
CDR3 protein: CASSVDGLPGEQYF
CDR3 DNA: TGTGCCAGCAGCGTAGATGGGCTACCGGGCGAGCAGTACTTC

clone size: NA
V gene: TRBV30
D gene: NA
J gene: TRBJ1-2
CDR3 protein: CAWSVQGGYGYTF
CDR3 DNA: TGTGCCTGGAGCGTACAGGGAGGCTATGGCTACACCTTC

clone size: NA
V gene: TRBV2
D gene: TRBD2
J gene: TRBJ2-1
CDR3 protein: CASSAGLGTYNEQFF
CDR3 DNA: TGTGCCAGCAGCGCGGGACTAGGAACCTACAATGAGCAGTTCTTC

clone size: NA
V gene: TRBV7-6
D gene: TRBD1
J gene: TRBJ2-1
CDR3 protein: CASSFGTGDANEQFF
CDR3 DNA: TGTGCCAGCAGCTTCGGGACAGGGGACGCCAATGAGCAGTTCTTC

clone size: once
V gene: TRBV5-4
D gene: NA
J gene: TRBJ2-2
CDR3 protein: CASSPMGVNTGELFF
CDR3 DNA: TGTGCCAGCAGCCCTATGGGAGTGAACACCGGGGAGCTGTTTTTT

clone size: NA
V gene: TRBV6-5
D gene: NA
J gene: TRBJ2-1
CDR3 protein: CASSLGLFGYNEQFF
CDR3 DNA: TGTGCCAGCAGTTTAGGCCTGTTCGGGTACAATGAGCAGTTCTTC

clone size: NA
V gene: TRBV4-3
D gene: NA
J gene: TRBJ2-7
CDR3 protein: CASSQSDDSEVTYEQYF
CDR3 DNA: TGCGCCAGCAGCCAGTCGGATGACAGCGAGGTAACCTACGAGCAGTACTTC

clone size: NA
V gene: TRBV28
D gene: TRBD1
J gene: TRBJ1-2
CDR3 protein: CASSPLGTAFYGYTF
CDR3 DNA: TGTGCCAGCAGTCCTTTAGGGACAGCCTTCTATGGCTACACCTTC